What follows describes a single TCR beta chain. This record comes from a study of radiation and T cells in renal cell carcinoma. Stated time point: blood 2 weeks post-SBRT. Regarding treatment: 15 Gy SBRT to primary tumor, nephrectomy 4 weeks later. Profiled with immunoSEQ multiplex PCR; TCRdb holds only in-frame clones, not every one. The sample records some 130,000 clones, approximately 90% being singletons. The specimen was blood, collected from a patient whose treatment included radiotherapy and nephrectomy. The clonotype originates from a woman aged 70-85 years with renal cell carcinoma.

CDR3 DNA sequence: TGCGCCAGCAGCTTGGACGTCGGGACTAGCACCGAGCAGTACTTC. It encodes CASSLDVGTSTEQYF. The chain carries TRBV5-1 and TRBJ2-7; 9 bases match TRBD2. V lost 0 bases to trimming and J lost 6 bases; unmatched junction nucleotides: 7. The CDR3 covers 15 residues. From germline, CDR1 is SGHRS and CDR2 YFSETQ.